This T cell receptor (beta chain) was identified in a study of siplizumab effects on memory and regulatory T cells. Findings of the study overall: Among alloreactive clones, only a minor fraction mapped to unstimulated subsets.

In the case of this clone: The target antigen is unknown.

CDR3 size: 13 residues. Germline V lookup: CDR1 WSHSY, CDR2 SAAADI. Trimming cost V 10 bases and J 4 bases; bases outside gene matches: 3. The repertoire was sequenced with immunoSEQ multiplex PCR; TCRdb's copy has only in-frame clones and lacks some. Of about 100,000 clones listed, roughly 94% are singletons. The receptor comes from a human donor in good health. Material: Tregs sorted from blood. J is TRBJ2-1 and V is TRBV10-2, with 11 bases fitting TRBD2. CDR3 nucleotide sequence: TGCGCCACCCGGACTAGCGGGTACAATGAGCAGTTCTTC. Encoded protein: CATRTSGYNEQFF.